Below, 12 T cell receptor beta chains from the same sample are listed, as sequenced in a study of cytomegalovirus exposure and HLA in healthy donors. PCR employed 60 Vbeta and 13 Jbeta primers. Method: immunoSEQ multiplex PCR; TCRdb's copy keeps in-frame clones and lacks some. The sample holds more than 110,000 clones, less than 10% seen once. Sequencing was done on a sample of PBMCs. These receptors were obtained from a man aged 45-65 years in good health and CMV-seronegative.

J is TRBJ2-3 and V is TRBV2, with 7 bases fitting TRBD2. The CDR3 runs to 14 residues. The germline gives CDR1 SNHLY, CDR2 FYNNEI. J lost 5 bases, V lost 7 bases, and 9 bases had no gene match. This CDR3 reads CASKSGAWGDTQYF. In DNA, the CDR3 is TGTGCCAGCAAGAGCGGGGCGTGGGGAGATACGCAGTATTTT. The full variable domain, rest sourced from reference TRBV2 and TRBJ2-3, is EPEVTQTPSHQVTQMGQEVILRCVPISNHLYFYWYRQILGQKVEFLVSFYNNEISEKSEIFDDQFSVERPDGSNFTLKIRSTKLEDSAMYFCASKSGAWGDTQYFGPGTRLTVL.

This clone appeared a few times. The CDR3 DNA is TGTGCCAGCAGTGAGGACGGGATGGGCCCCGGGGAGCTGTTTTTT. The encoded protein is CASSEDGMGPGELFF. The chain is built from TRBV6-4 and TRBJ2-2; D is perhaps TRBD2 (5 bases). The germline gives CDR1 MRHNA, CDR2 SNTAGT. Trimming removed 3 bases at V and 6 bases at J, with 14 bases between. The CDR3 is made up of 15 amino acids.

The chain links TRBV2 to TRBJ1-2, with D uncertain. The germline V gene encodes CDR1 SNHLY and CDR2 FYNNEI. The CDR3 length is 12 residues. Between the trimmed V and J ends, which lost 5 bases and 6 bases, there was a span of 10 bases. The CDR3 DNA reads TGTGCCAGCAGTCCAAACAACAATGGCTACACCTTC. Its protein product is CASSPNNNGYTF. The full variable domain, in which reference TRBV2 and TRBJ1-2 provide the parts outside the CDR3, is EPEVTQTPSHQVTQMGQEVILRCVPISNHLYFYWYRQILGQKVEFLVSFYNNEISEKSEIFDDQFSVERPDGSNFTLKIRSTKLEDSAMYFCASSPNNNGYTFGSGTRLTVV.

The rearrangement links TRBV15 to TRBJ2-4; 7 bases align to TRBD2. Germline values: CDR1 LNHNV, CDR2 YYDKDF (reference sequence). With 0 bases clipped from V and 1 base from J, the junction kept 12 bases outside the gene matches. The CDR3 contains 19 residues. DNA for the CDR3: TGTGCCACCAGCAGAGATAGGAACCCTACGGGAGGTGCCAAAAACATTCAGTACTTC. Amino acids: CATSRDRNPTGGAKNIQYF.

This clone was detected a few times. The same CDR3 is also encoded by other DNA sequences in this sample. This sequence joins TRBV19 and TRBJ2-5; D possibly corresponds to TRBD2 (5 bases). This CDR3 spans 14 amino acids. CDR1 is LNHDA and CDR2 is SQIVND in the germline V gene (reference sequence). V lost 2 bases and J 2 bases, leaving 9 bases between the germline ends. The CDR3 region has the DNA TGTGCCAGTAGTATAAACCGGGGACAAGAGACCCAGTACTTC. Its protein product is CASSINRGQETQYF.

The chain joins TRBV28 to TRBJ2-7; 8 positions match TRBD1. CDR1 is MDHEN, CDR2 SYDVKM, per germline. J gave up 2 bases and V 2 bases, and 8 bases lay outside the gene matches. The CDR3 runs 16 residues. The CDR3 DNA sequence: TGTGCCAGCAGTTTAGGGACAGGAAACCCGACCTACGAGCAGTACTTC. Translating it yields CASSLGTGNPTYEQYF.

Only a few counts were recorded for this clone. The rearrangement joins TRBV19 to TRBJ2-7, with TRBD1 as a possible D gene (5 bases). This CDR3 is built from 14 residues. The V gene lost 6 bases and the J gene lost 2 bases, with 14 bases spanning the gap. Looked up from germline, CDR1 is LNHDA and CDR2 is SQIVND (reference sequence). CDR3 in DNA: TGTGCCAGTAGCCCCGGGTTGGGGCCCTACGAGCAGTACTTC. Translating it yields CASSPGLGPYEQYF.

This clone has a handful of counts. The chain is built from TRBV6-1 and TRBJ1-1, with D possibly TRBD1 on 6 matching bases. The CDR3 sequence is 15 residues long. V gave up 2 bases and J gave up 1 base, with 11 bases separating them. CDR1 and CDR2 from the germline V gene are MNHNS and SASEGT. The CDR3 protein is CASSEKGQPNTEAFF. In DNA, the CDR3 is TGTGCCAGCAGTGAAAAAGGACAGCCGAACACTGAAGCTTTCTTT.

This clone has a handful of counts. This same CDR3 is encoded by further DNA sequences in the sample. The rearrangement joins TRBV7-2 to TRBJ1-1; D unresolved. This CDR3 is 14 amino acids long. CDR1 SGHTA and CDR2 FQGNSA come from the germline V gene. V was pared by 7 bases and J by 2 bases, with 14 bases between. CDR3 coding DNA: TGTGCCAGCACCCCGGGTCGCAGTAACACTGAAGCTTTCTTT. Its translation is CASTPGRSNTEAFF.

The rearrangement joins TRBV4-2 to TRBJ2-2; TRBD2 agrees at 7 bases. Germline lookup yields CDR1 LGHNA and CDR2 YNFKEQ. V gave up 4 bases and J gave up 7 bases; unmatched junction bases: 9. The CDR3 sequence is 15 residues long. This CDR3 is CASSRPSGGDGELFF. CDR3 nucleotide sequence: TGTGCCAGCAGCCGCCCTAGCGGAGGGGACGGGGAGCTGTTTTTT.

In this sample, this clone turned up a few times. In DNA, the CDR3 is TGCGCCAGCAGCCAAGATCGCGGCGGGAATATTAGAAATGAGCAGTTCTTC. It yields the protein CASSQDRGGNIRNEQFF. This chain links TRBV4-1 with TRBJ2-1; possible D gene TRBD2, 6 bases. This CDR3 region has 17 residues. In germline, CDR1 is MGHRA, CDR2 YSYEKL. Trimming cost V 0 bases and J 7 bases, with 19 bases left between them.

The CDR3 DNA reads TGTGCCAGCAGTACAGGGGGATCCCAAGAGACCCAGTACTTC. Encoded protein: CASSTGGSQETQYF. The V gene is TRBV28, the J gene TRBJ2-5; TRBD1 aligns across 8 bases. Looked up from germline, CDR1 is MDHEN and CDR2 is SYDVKM. Trimming at V came to 5 bases and at J to 1 base, leaving 3 bases not matched to a gene. The CDR3 is 14 amino acids.